One and the same sample provided the 19 T cell receptor beta chains below, sequenced in a study of spatial heterogeneity in lung cancer. The time point: blood at routine non-recurrence follow-up after resection. Via MiXCR, TCRdb re-called the 5' RACE reads, giving one row per CDR3 protein. This table holds 20,000 to 30,000 distinct CDR3 sequences, 9.7% found once. Specimen: PBMCs, collected at follow-up. The source of these receptors is a male donor with early-stage non-small cell lung cancer.

This clonotype was counted ten times or more. The chain recombines TRBV5-4 with TRBJ2-2, with D unresolved. Deletions cut 1 base from V and 3 bases from J, with 13 bases between. The CDR3 extends over 16 amino acids. Germline V gene data show CDR1 as SGHNT and CDR2 as YYREEE (reference sequence). CDR3 in amino acids: CASSLYPSRDTGELFF. The CDR3 nucleotides read TGTGCCAGCAGCTTGTATCCCTCTAGGGACACCGGGGAGCTGTTTTTT.

V gene TRBV28 combines with J gene TRBJ1-4; D not resolved. The CDR3 extends over 13 amino acids. The germline V gene has CDR1 MDHEN and CDR2 SYDVKM. The germline V and J ends were trimmed by 2 bases and 5 bases, with 6 bases remaining between them. CDR3 DNA sequence: TGTGCCAGCAGTTTAGGACGGAATGAAAAACTGTTTTTT. As protein: CASSLGRNEKLFF.

The chain joins TRBV5-4 to TRBJ2-3, with D unclear. The germline V gene has CDR1 SGHNT and CDR2 YYREEE (reference sequence). Trimming removed 0 bases at V and 2 bases at J, with 4 bases between. The CDR3 sequence is 13 residues long. CDR3 region: CASSLGTTDTQYF. The CDR3 DNA reads TGTGCCAGCAGCTTGGGAACCACAGATACGCAGTATTTT. Full variable domain (outside the CDR3, taken from reference TRBV5-4 and TRBJ2-3): ETGVTQSPTHLIKTRGQQVTLRCSSQSGHNTVSWYQQALGQGPQFIFQYYREEENGRGNFPPRFSGLQFPNYSSELNVNALELDDSALYLCASSLGTTDTQYFGPGTRLTVL.

The rearrangement joins TRBV12-3 or TRBV12-4 to TRBJ2-1, with 14 bases fitting TRBD2. This CDR3 has 20 residues. J gave up 2 bases and V 3 bases, and 12 bases lay outside the gene matches. CDR3 DNA sequence: TGTGCCAGCAGTTTTATCCCGGGACTAGCGGGGGATAGGGCCTACAATGAGCAGTTCTTC. Amino acid sequence: CASSFIPGLAGDRAYNEQFF.

A few counts support this clonotype. The V call is TRBV6-1, the J call TRBJ2-7; possibly TRBD1 for D (5 bases). Trimming stripped 1 base from V and 6 bases from J, with 10 bases between. The CDR3 loop spans 13 amino acids. Germline CDR1 reads MNHNS; CDR2 reads SASEGT. The CDR3 loop is CASSEVRESEQYF. DNA of the CDR3: TGTGCCAGCAGTGAAGTCAGGGAATCCGAGCAGTACTTC.

This clonotype was counted at least ten times. The CDR3 loop is CASSQGQVGEQFF. CDR3 DNA: TGTGCCAGCAGTCAGGGACAGGTCGGTGAGCAGTTCTTC. The rearrangement joins TRBV2 to TRBJ2-1; 8 bases align to TRBD1. Germline V gene data show CDR1 as SNHLY and CDR2 as FYNNEI. This CDR3 region has 13 residues. Unmatched junction bases numbered 6, after V lost 5 bases and J lost 9 bases.

Comments on this clonotype: The germline gene is not matched at one end of the junction; a read error may be the cause. This chain connects TRBV11-2 to TRBJ2-6; tentatively, D is TRBD1 (5 bases). The CDR3 is made up of 17 amino acids. Germline lookup yields CDR1 SGHAT and CDR2 FQNNGV. This CDR3 reads CASSSSYPPSGANILTF. In DNA form, the CDR3 reads TGTGCCAGCAGCTCCTCGTACCCCCCCTCTGGGGCCAACATCCTGACTTTC.

CDR3 residues: CASSEPPGQGAYYEQYF. CDR3 DNA sequence: TGTGCCAGCAGCGAACCCCCGGGACAGGGGGCGTACTACGAGCAGTACTTC. This chain joins TRBV6-1 and TRBJ2-7; TRBD1 matches at 12 bases. V lost 6 bases and J lost 3; bases outside the gene matches: 12. The CDR3 contains 17 residues. Germline V lookup: CDR1 MNHNS, CDR2 SASEGT.

This clonotype was observed a few times. The CDR3 spells CASARDTGGAFF. CDR3 in DNA: TGTGCTAGTGCCCGGGACACGGGGGGAGCTTTCTTT. This chain links TRBV12-5 with TRBJ1-1, with D possibly matching TRBD1 (6 bases). Germline-derived CDR1 and CDR2 are LGHNT and FRNRAP. The V gene lost 7 bases and the J gene lost 10 bases, with 16 bases spanning the gap. The CDR3 is 12 residues long.

The CDR3 here is CASSQRGLADNEQFF. CDR3 coding DNA: TGTGCCAGCAGCCAACGGGGGCTAGCGGACAATGAGCAGTTCTTC. The chain recombines TRBV4-2 with TRBJ2-1; D perhaps matches TRBD2 (7 bases). V was pared by 2 bases and J by 5 bases, with 13 bases between. The CDR3 loop spans 15 amino acids. Germline V CDR1 and CDR2: LGHNA, YNFKEQ.

This clonotype was seen repeatedly, ten times or more. The V and J genes are TRBV4-3 and TRBJ2-7; D gene uncertain. This CDR3 region has 14 residues. From germline, CDR1 is LGHNA and CDR2 YSLEER. Trimming shortened V by 0 bases and J by 3 bases, and 9 bases separated the two germline ends. CDR3 nucleotides: TGCGCCAGCAGCCAAGAATCGGCTAGCTACGAGCAGTACTTC. Encoded protein: CASSQESASYEQYF.

In this sample, this clonotype turned up a few times. The chain links TRBV29-1 to TRBJ2-7, with a tentative D call TRBD2 (5 bases). CDR3 length equals 13 residues. Trimming removed 3 bases at V and 7 bases at J, with 16 bases between. Per the germline V gene, CDR1 is SQVTM and CDR2 is ANQGSEA. The CDR3 loop is CSVDPSAGLEQYF. CDR3 coding DNA: TGCAGCGTTGATCCCAGCGCGGGTTTGGAGCAGTACTTC.

J is TRBJ2-3 and V is TRBV24-1, with D perhaps matching TRBD1 (6 bases). The germline CDR1 and CDR2 sequences are KGHDR and SFDVKD. The CDR3 is 15 amino acids. The V and J ends lost 4 bases and 0 bases respectively, with 10 bases between them. CDR3 sequence (DNA): TGTGCCACCAGTGAAGGGACATCCAGCACAGATACGCAGTATTTT. It codes for CATSEGTSSTDTQYF.

The rearrangement joins TRBV12-3 or TRBV12-4 to TRBJ2-5, with D unresolved. V was trimmed by 6 bases and J by 3 bases, leaving 17 bases between them. The CDR3 covers 15 residues. CDR3 protein: CASRFLSKGEETQYF. CDR3 bases: TGTGCCAGCAGGTTTCTTTCTAAAGGCGAAGAGACCCAGTACTTC.

The DNA for the CDR3 is TGCGCCAGCAGCGGTACCGGGACCGAGACCTTCTACGAGCAGTACTTC. This encodes CASSGTGTETFYEQYF. This chain joins TRBV5-1 and TRBJ2-7; the D gene could be TRBD1 or TRBD2 (5 bases each). CDR3 length: 16 amino acids. Germline CDR1 reads SGHRS; CDR2 reads YFSETQ. V lost 4 bases and J lost 3, with 20 bases in between. The full variable domain, in which reference TRBV5-1 and TRBJ2-7 provide the parts outside the CDR3, is KAGVTQTPRYLIKTRGQQVTLSCSPISGHRSVSWYQQTPGQGLQFLFEYFSETQRNKGNFPGRFSGRQFSNSRSEMNVSTLELGDSALYLCASSGTGTETFYEQYFGPGTRLTVT.

The sample holds a few counts of this clonotype. The chain recombines TRBV7-9 with TRBJ2-7; TRBD1 is a possible D gene (5 bases). Trimming took 2 bases from V and 2 from J, leaving 10 bases between them. Germline assignment: CDR1 SEHNR and CDR2 FQNEAQ (reference sequence). The CDR3 contains 14 residues. In DNA, the CDR3 is TGTGCCAGCAGCTTACGCGACAGCACCTACGAGCAGTACTTC. Translating gives CASSLRDSTYEQYF.

This clonotype was detected ten times or more. The J gene is TRBJ2-7, the V gene TRBV11-2, with TRBD1 matching 9 bases. The CDR3 sequence is 14 residues long. Germline-derived CDR1 and CDR2 are SGHAT and FQNNGV. After removal of 4 bases from V and 4 bases from J, the junction contained 5 bases not matched to a gene. The CDR3 is CASSSQTGGYEQYF. The CDR3 bases are TGTGCCAGCAGCTCCCAGACAGGGGGTTACGAGCAGTACTTC.

The rearrangement uses TRBV5-1 and TRBJ1-2, with TRBD1 matching 12 bases. The CDR3 runs 14 residues. Germline CDR1 and CDR2: SGHRS and YFSETQ. V lost 4 bases to trimming and J lost 7 bases; unmatched junction nucleotides: 5. As DNA, the CDR3 is TGCGCCAGCAGCACGGGACAGGGGGCGCGTGGCTACACCTTC. Its protein is CASSTGQGARGYTF.

This clonotype came up a few times. This chain uses TRBV15 with TRBJ2-1, with TRBD2 as a possible D gene (7 bases). The CDR3 totals 14 residues. Germline V CDR1 and CDR2: LNHNV, YYDKDF (reference sequence). V lost 6 bases, J lost 7 bases, and 16 bases lay in between. As DNA, the CDR3 is TGTGCCACCAGAGGGGGGGCCCGATGGAATGAGCAGTTCTTC. Translation gives CATRGGARWNEQFF.